The 29 T cell receptor beta chains below come from one sample, sequenced in a study of blood T cells in healthy people across ages. A sample-barcoded 5' primer and a J-beta primer mix were used in a second PCR of roughly 7 to 11 cycles. TCRdb re-derived calls from the 5' RACE reads in MiXCR, one entry per CDR3 protein. The sample holds about 1,400,000 distinct CDR3 sequences, 42% seen once. The sequenced sample consisted of blood. These receptors all come from a woman aged 18-35 years in good health.

This clonotype came up a few times. The genes are TRBV9 and TRBJ2-7; TRBD2 matches at 11 bases. Germline V lookup: CDR1 SGDLS, CDR2 YYNGEE. Germline trimming cut 4 bases from V and 3 bases from J; bases unmatched to any gene: 9. The CDR3 runs 16 residues. The CDR3 spells CASSPYGTSGNYEQYF. DNA for the CDR3: TGTGCCAGCAGCCCCTACGGGACTAGCGGAAACTACGAGCAGTACTTC.

The V and J genes are TRBV2 and TRBJ1-2, with D maybe TRBD1 (5 bases). The CDR3 spans 14 residues. V was trimmed by 6 bases and J by 2 bases, leaving 13 bases between them. Germline CDR1 is SNHLY and CDR2 is FYNNEI. The CDR3 DNA reads TGTGCCAGCAGGGAGGGGAATCTCAACTATGGCTACACCTTC. Translated: CASREGNLNYGYTF. Drawing the rest from reference TRBV2 and TRBJ1-2, the complete variable domain is EPEVTQTPSHQVTQMGQEVILRCVPISNHLYFYWYRQILGQKVEFLVSFYNNEISEKSEIFDDQFSVERPDGSNFTLKIRSTKLEDSAMYFCASREGNLNYGYTFGSGTRLTVV.

This clonotype was counted between two and nine times. The chain has TRBV5-4 and TRBJ2-1; D may correspond to TRBD1 or TRBD2 (5 bases each). CDR3 length: 13 amino acids. In germline, CDR1 is SGHNT, CDR2 YYREEE (reference sequence). V lost 10 bases and J 1 base, leaving 12 bases between the germline ends. The CDR3 region is CAGLGRSYNEQFF. CDR3 bases: TGTGCCGGTCTGGGACGGTCCTACAATGAGCAGTTCTTC.

This clonotype was counted a few times. The rearrangement uses TRBV4-1 and TRBJ2-7, with TRBD1 as a possible D gene (5 bases). The CDR3 sequence is 15 residues long. Trimming pared 1 base from V and 5 bases from J, leaving 15 bases between. Germline V lookup: CDR1 MGHRA, CDR2 YSYEKL. CDR3 nucleotides: TGCGCCAGCAGCCAAGCCCCAGGACAAACCCACGAGCAGTACTTC. Encoded protein: CASSQAPGQTHEQYF.

This clonotype was counted once. The chain links TRBV2 to TRBJ2-5, with 10 bases matching TRBD2. Germline V gives CDR1 SNHLY, CDR2 FYNNEI. This CDR3 region has 15 residues. Losses at the gene ends were 3 bases for V and 11 bases for J; bases not matched to a gene: 12. For the CDR3, the DNA is TGTGCCAGCAGTGACGGACTAGCGGTTTACAATGAGCAGTACTTC. Amino acids: CASSDGLAVYNEQYF.

The rearrangement links TRBV9 to TRBJ2-4; TRBD2 matches at 9 bases. The length of the CDR3 is 15 residues. Germline CDR1 reads SGDLS; CDR2 reads YYNGEE. V was pared by 0 bases and J by 8 bases, with 6 bases of the junction left unmatched. The CDR3 protein is CASSVEGSGGDIQYF. The CDR3 DNA follows: TGTGCCAGCAGCGTAGAGGGTAGCGGGGGTGACATTCAGTACTTC.

This clonotype was observed a few times. The gene calls are TRBV5-1 and TRBJ2-2; possibly TRBD1 for D (6 bases). Germline V CDR1 and CDR2: SGHRS, YFSETQ. The CDR3 is 15 amino acids. Trimming removed 4 bases from V and 1 base from J, with 11 bases in between. CDR3 coding DNA: TGCGCCAGCAGCCGTGACAGGTTGAACACCGGGGAGCTGTTTTTT. Its translation: CASSRDRLNTGELFF.

This clonotype was observed a few times. The chain joins TRBV3-1 to TRBJ2-7; D call uncertain. Between the trimmed V and J ends, which lost 5 bases and 1 base, there was a span of 12 bases. Germline assignment: CDR1 LGHDT and CDR2 YNNKEL (reference sequence). This CDR3 is 14 amino acids long. The CDR3 loop reads CASSSRLRSYEQYF. As DNA, the CDR3 is TGTGCCAGCAGCTCACGATTACGATCCTACGAGCAGTACTTC.

The V call is TRBV6-5, the J call TRBJ2-7, with no clear D. There are 13 residues in the CDR3. The ends were cut back, 2 bases at V and 10 bases at J, with 15 bases in the middle. Germline lookup yields CDR1 MNHEY and CDR2 SVGAGI. CDR3 nucleotide sequence: TGTGCCAGCAGTTACCAACCCCGGCAAGACCAGTACTTC. Its translation: CASSYQPRQDQYF.

The chain recombines TRBV6-5 with TRBJ2-1; unclear D gene. Germline lookup yields CDR1 MNHEY and CDR2 SVGAGI. Trimming removed 0 bases at V and 3 bases at J, with 15 bases between. The CDR3 contains 17 residues. In DNA form, the CDR3 reads TGTGCCAGCAGTTACTCGTCCCCAGAATCCATCTACAATGAGCAGTTCTTC. Translation: CASSYSSPESIYNEQFF.

This clonotype was observed a few times. V and J are TRBV5-6 and TRBJ2-3; weak D call: TRBD2 (5 bases). V was shortened by 0 bases and J by 0 bases, with 17 bases between the two germline ends. From germline, CDR1 is SGHDT and CDR2 YYEEEE. The CDR3 is 18 residues long. CDR3 sequence reads: CASSLAGVARSSTDTQYF. CDR3 DNA sequence: TGTGCCAGCAGCTTGGCCGGGGTAGCGAGGTCTAGCACAGATACGCAGTATTTT.

The J gene is TRBJ2-3, the V gene TRBV10-3; D unresolved. The CDR3 contains 15 residues. Trimming shortened V by 2 bases and J by 8 bases, and 17 bases separated the two germline ends. From germline, CDR1 is ENHRY and CDR2 SYGVKD. CDR3 residues: CAISEPTGPRGTQYF. CDR3 bases: TGTGCCATCAGTGAGCCGACTGGACCTCGCGGTACGCAGTATTTT.

This chain links TRBV20-1 with TRBJ2-4, with TRBD1 identical over 10 bases. Trimming removed 6 bases from V and 13 bases from J; junction bases left unmatched: 15. Germline assignment: CDR1 DFQATT and CDR2 SNEGSKA (reference sequence). This CDR3 spans 14 amino acids. The CDR3: CSAETGGVLWEQYF. CDR3 in DNA: TGCAGTGCCGAGACAGGGGGCGTTTTATGGGAGCAGTACTTC.

V is TRBV28 and J is TRBJ2-1; no clear D. The CDR3 length is 13 residues. Germline V gene data show CDR1 as MDHEN and CDR2 as SYDVKM. The germline V and J ends were trimmed by 5 bases and 6 bases, with 11 bases remaining between them. DNA for the CDR3: TGTGCCAGCAGTGAGCTAGGTTCCAATGAGCAGTTCTTC. It is translated as CASSELGSNEQFF.

J is TRBJ2-6 and V is TRBV29-1, with 7 bases lining up with TRBD2. The length of the CDR3 is 15 residues. Losses at the gene ends were 4 bases for V and 3 bases for J; bases not matched to a gene: 6. Germline V gene lookup returns CDR1 SQVTM and CDR2 ANQGSEA. The CDR3 DNA sequence: TGCAGCGTTGGAAGCGGGGCAGGTGGGGCCAACGTCCTGACTTTC. Its translation is CSVGSGAGGANVLTF.

Worth noting for this clonotype: Given a much more abundant clone one base away, this may be a read error. The chain combines TRBV2 with TRBJ2-1; perhaps D is TRBD1 or TRBD2 (6 bases each). The CDR3 loop spans 11 amino acids. V was trimmed by 4 bases and J by 9 bases, leaving 7 bases between them. The germline V gene encodes CDR1 SNHLY and CDR2 FYNNEI. The CDR3 DNA follows: TGTGCCAGCAGTGGGGGGGCTGAGCAGTTCTTC. Protein: CASSGGAEQFF.

The table lists this clonotype with a few counts. V is TRBV7-9 and J is TRBJ1-2, with 7 bases that match TRBD1. Germline CDR1 reads SEHNR; CDR2 reads FQNEAQ (reference sequence). With V trimmed by 1 base and J by 4 bases, 6 bases remained unmatched. This CDR3 is built from 15 residues. The CDR3 nucleotides are TGTGCCAGCAGCTTAGTACAGGGGACGGGCTATGGCTACACCTTC. It encodes CASSLVQGTGYGYTF.

The rearrangement joins TRBV6-1 to TRBJ2-1, with D possibly being TRBD1 (5 bases). The V and J ends lost 6 bases and 9 bases respectively, with 27 bases between them. This CDR3 has 17 residues. CDR1 is MNHNS, CDR2 SASEGT, per germline. CDR3 DNA sequence: TGTGCCAGCAGGGGGCCGAGGCAAGCTGACTGGGGCCCTGAGCAGTTCTTC. Translating it yields CASRGPRQADWGPEQFF.

The chain has TRBV6-5 and TRBJ1-2; D possibly corresponds to TRBD1 (6 bases). The V gene's germline CDR1 is MNHEY and CDR2 SVGAGI. With 0 bases removed from V and 4 bases from J, the gap between germline ends came to 9 bases. This CDR3 contains 14 residues. The CDR3 DNA follows: TGTGCCAGCAGTTACTCGAGACAGGTCTATGGCTACACCTTC. As protein: CASSYSRQVYGYTF.

This clonotype came up a few times. The rearrangement uses TRBV27 and TRBJ2-4; tentatively, D is TRBD2 (6 bases). Germline CDR1 reads MNHEY; CDR2 reads SMNVEV (reference sequence). The CDR3 is 14 amino acids. Trimming took off 2 bases at V and 13 bases at J, with 18 bases between the two ends. CDR3 protein: CASSLGAGMGEQYF. CDR3 bases: TGTGCCAGCAGTTTAGGAGCGGGTATGGGGGAGCAGTACTTC.

This clonotype appeared a few times. The chain recombines TRBV12-3 or TRBV12-4 with TRBJ2-3; 11 bases match TRBD2. Unmatched junction bases numbered 9, after V lost 4 bases and J lost 6 bases. The CDR3 runs to 16 residues. For the CDR3, the DNA is TGTGCCAGCAGTTCCGCTAGCGGGAGGAGGGTGGATACGCAGTATTTT. Protein product: CASSSASGRRVDTQYF.

This clonotype was recorded a few times. The V and J genes are TRBV20-1 and TRBJ1-5; TRBD1 matches at 7 bases. This CDR3 has 14 residues. Per the germline V gene, CDR1 is DFQATT and CDR2 is SNEGSKA (reference sequence). V lost 2 bases to trimming and J lost 0 bases; unmatched junction nucleotides: 1. The CDR3 sequence is CSARWTGSNQPQHF. The CDR3 DNA is TGCAGTGCTAGATGGACAGGTAGCAATCAGCCCCAGCATTTT.

This rearrangement joins TRBV6-5 to TRBJ2-5; the D is unclear. The CDR3 is 11 residues long. V was pared by 7 bases and J by 2 bases, with 5 bases between. In germline, CDR1 is MNHEY, CDR2 SVGAGI. As DNA, the CDR3 is TGTGCCAGCATTCAACAAGAGACCCAGTACTTC. It yields the protein CASIQQETQYF.

Here the CDR3 DNA reads TGTGCCAGCAGTGAAGGGGGCACAGCCCTCCAAGAGACCCAGTTCTTC. It codes for CASSEGGTALQETQFF. The chain couples TRBV25-1 to TRBJ2-1; the D gene is possibly TRBD1 (6 bases). Trimming shortened V by 2 bases and J by 13 bases, and 24 bases separated the two germline ends. The CDR3 is 16 residues long. CDR1 and CDR2 (germline): MGHDK, SYGVNS.

This clonotype was counted only a few times. The gene calls are TRBV9 and TRBJ2-1; D ambiguous. The CDR3 extends over 12 amino acids. Germline lookup yields CDR1 SGDLS and CDR2 YYNGEE. Trimming left V 0 bases short and J 9 bases short, with 7 bases between. CDR3 nucleotide sequence: TGTGCCAGCAGCGTAGAGTTTGGTGAGCAGTTCTTC. Amino acid sequence: CASSVEFGEQFF. The full variable domain, with the rest looked up from reference TRBV9 and TRBJ2-1, is DSGVTQTPKHLITATGQRVTLRCSPRSGDLSVYWYQQSLDQGLQFLIQYYNGEERAKGNILERFSAQQFPDLHSELNLSSLELGDSALYFCASSVEFGEQFFGPGTRLTVL.

The V call is TRBV12-3 or TRBV12-4, the J call TRBJ2-6; TRBD1 agrees at 7 bases. With V trimmed by 3 bases and J by 4 bases, 9 bases remained unmatched. The CDR3 length is 17 residues. The CDR3 spells CASSFRTGESGANVLTF. The CDR3 nucleotides are TGTGCCAGCAGTTTTCGAACAGGGGAATCGGGGGCCAACGTCCTGACTTTC.

The genes are TRBV5-1 and TRBJ2-4, with 8 bases fitting TRBD1. The last part of the DNA fits TRBJ2-7 better; the J call may be wrong. CDR1 is SGHRS and CDR2 is YFSETQ in the germline V gene. The CDR3 is 19 amino acids. This CDR3 reads CASSLVRSWNRGTSNEQYF. In DNA, the CDR3 is TGCGCCAGCAGCTTGGTACGAAGTTGGAACAGGGGGACTTCCAACGAGCAGTACTTC.

The chain combines TRBV20-1 with TRBJ2-4; 9 bases fit TRBD1. Gene TRBJ2-7 matches the end of the DNA better, so the J call may be wrong. There are 14 residues in the CDR3. The V gene's germline CDR1 is DFQATT and CDR2 SNEGSKA (reference sequence). CDR3 DNA: TGCAGTGCCCAAGATGGGACAGGGAGGTACGAGCAGTACTTC. Translated: CSAQDGTGRYEQYF.

This sequence joins TRBV6-5 and TRBJ2-7; 10 bases line up with TRBD2. Germline CDR1 and CDR2: MNHEY and SVGAGI. CDR3 length: 16 residues. V lost 6 bases, J lost 1 base, and 9 bases stayed unmatched. The CDR3 spells CASSAAGLAASYEQYF. The CDR3 DNA follows: TGTGCCAGCAGCGCCGCCGGACTAGCGGCTTCCTACGAGCAGTACTTC.